The rows below give T cell receptor beta chains drawn from one sample of a study of blood T cell repertoires in COVID-19. Repertoires were generated with immunoSEQ multiplex PCR, while TCRdb's copy carries only in-frame clones and drops some. The sample contains 75,000 to 80,000 clones, more than 75% of which appear only once. Specimen: peripheral blood. Receptor source: a man in his 60s with COVID-19, enrolled during active disease. CDR3s include the opening cysteine and the closing phenylalanine or tryptophan. Fields, in order: CDR3 protein, CDR3 DNA, V gene, D gene, J gene, clone size. A D gene is named only where the DNA matches it firmly. Some rows mark clone size as missing; the rest say once, few, many or name a class of expanded clone.

CASSLAQGYTGELFF | TGCGCCAGCAGCTTGGCTCAGGGTTACACCGGGGAGCTGTTTTTT | TRBV5-1 | . | TRBJ2-2 | .
CASSLEVRTNTGELFF | TGTGCCAGCAGCTTAGAGGTCAGGACGAACACCGGGGAGCTGTTTTTT | TRBV7-9 | . | TRBJ2-2 | few
CASSARNGLRDHNYGYTF | TGTGCCAGCAGTGCGCGAAACGGACTACGAGACCATAACTATGGCTACACCTTC | TRBV6-1 | . | TRBJ1-2 | few
CASSEVDSGQGAGEQYF | TGTGCCAGCAGTGAGGTGGATAGTGGCCAGGGGGCGGGAGAGCAGTACTTC | TRBV2 | TRBD1 | TRBJ2-7 | .
CASRNRSGTDTQYF | TGTGCCAGCAGAAATAGGAGCGGAACAGATACGCAGTATTTT | TRBV7-9 | . | TRBJ2-3 | .
CAWSAGVSADEKLFF | TGTGCCTGGAGTGCCGGGGTGTCGGCGGATGAAAAACTGTTTTTT | TRBV30 | . | TRBJ1-4 | .
CASSEEAGDEANQPQHF | TGTGCCAGCAGTGAAGAGGCAGGGGACGAGGCCAATCAGCCCCAGCATTTT | TRBV6-1 | . | TRBJ1-5 | .
CASSLDFGGGETQYF | TGTGCCAGCAGCTTGGATTTTGGGGGGGGAGAGACCCAGTACTTC | TRBV5-4 | TRBD2 | TRBJ2-5 | .
CASSFPTGGGKDTQYF | TGTGCCAGCAGTTTCCCGACAGGGGGCGGAAAAGATACGCAGTATTTT | TRBV28 | TRBD1 | TRBJ2-3 | .
CSVEPGQGMTDTQYF | TGCAGCGTCGAACCGGGACAGGGAATGACAGATACGCAGTATTTT | TRBV29-1 | TRBD1 | TRBJ2-3 | few
CASSRGTTNEKLFF | TGTGCCAGCAGCCGGGGGACAACTAATGAAAAACTGTTTTTT | TRBV7-2 | . | TRBJ1-4 | few
CAGRSLRQGEGAFF | TGTGCCGGCAGGAGCCTCAGACAGGGAGAAGGGGCTTTCTTT | TRBV28 | TRBD1 | TRBJ1-1 | .
CASSVGSGGNTGELFF | TGTGCCAGCAGCGTAGGATCAGGGGGGAACACCGGGGAGCTGTTTTTT | TRBV9 | TRBD1 | TRBJ2-2 | .
CASASRTYNSPLHF | TGTGCCAGCGCGTCCAGAACATATAATTCACCCCTCCACTTT | TRBV7-9 | . | TRBJ1-6 | .
CASKVDEGQYF | TGTGCCAGCAAGGTCGATGAGGGCCAGTACTTC | TRBV2 | . | TRBJ2-5 | .
CASSRTGTETYGYTF | TGCGCCAGCAGCCGAACCGGGACAGAGACTTATGGCTACACCTTC | TRBV4-1 | TRBD1 | TRBJ1-2 | .
CASSILGRRDTQYF | TGTGCCAGTAGTATTCTAGGTCGTAGAGATACGCAGTATTTT | TRBV19 | . | TRBJ2-3 | .
CASIASDIHEQYF | TGTGCCAGCATCGCGTCGGACATCCACGAGCAGTACTTC | TRBV6-5 | . | TRBJ2-7 | .
CASRTDSYEQYF | TGCGCCAGCAGAACAGATTCCTACGAGCAGTACTTC | TRBV5-1 | . | TRBJ2-7 | once
CASSIGPTWTAFPEAFF | TGTGCCAGTAGTATAGGCCCTACTTGGACAGCCTTTCCAGAAGCTTTCTTT | TRBV19 | . | TRBJ1-1 | .
CASSPGGVNSNQPQHF | TGTGCCAGCTCACCAGGCGGGGTGAATAGCAATCAGCCCCAGCATTTT | TRBV18 | . | TRBJ1-5 | .
CAGVRGAYGYTF | TGTGCCGGGGTTCGGGGGGCCTATGGCTACACCTTC | TRBV30 | . | TRBJ1-2 | .
CASSPPKSSYEQYF | TGTGCCAGCAGCCCCCCCAAGAGCTCCTACGAGCAGTACTTC | TRBV5-5 | . | TRBJ2-7 | few
CASSLEVRGLRKLFF | TGTGCCAGCAGCTTAGAAGTCAGGGGGCTTCGGAAACTGTTTTTT | TRBV7-6 | TRBD1 | TRBJ1-4 | few
CASSEVAAAYQPQHF | TGTGCCAGCAGTGAAGTTGCGGCGGCTTATCAGCCCCAGCATTTT | TRBV6-1 | . | TRBJ1-5 | .
CASSPPTGGNEKLFF | TGCGCCAGCAGTCCCCCGACAGGGGGAAATGAAAAACTGTTTTTT | TRBV5-1 | TRBD1 | TRBJ1-4 | .
CASSLYPDRNNEQFF | TGTGCCAGCAGCTTATACCCGGACAGAAACAATGAGCAGTTCTTC | TRBV5-6 | . | TRBJ2-1 | .
CATSHRDTNYGYTF | TGTGCCACCAGCCACCGGGACACTAACTATGGCTACACCTTC | TRBV15 | . | TRBJ1-2 | .
CATSSEAGGRDTF | TGTGCCACCAGCAGTGAGGCAGGGGGACGGGATACCTTC | TRBV15 | TRBD1 | TRBJ1-2 | .
CASRGGRSTDTQYF | TGTGCCAGCAGAGGCGGGAGGAGCACAGATACGCAGTATTTT | TRBV14 | TRBD2 | TRBJ2-3 | .
CASSPRTRGSPLHF | TGCGCCAGCAGCCCCCGGACAAGAGGCTCACCCCTCCACTTT | TRBV5-1 | . | TRBJ1-6 | .
CATSRTVVTEAFF | TGTGCCACCAGCAGAACAGTAGTTACTGAAGCTTTCTTT | TRBV15 | . | TRBJ1-1 | .
CAISESIVYGYTF | TGTGCCATCAGTGAGTCTATAGTTTATGGCTACACCTTC | TRBV10-3 | . | TRBJ1-2 | .
CASSEDRNYNSPLHF | TGTGCCAGCAGTGAAGACAGGAACTATAATTCACCCCTCCACTTT | TRBV6-1 | . | TRBJ1-6 | .
CASSVATTGTGELFF | TGTGCCAGCAGCGTAGCTACGACAGGCACCGGGGAGCTGTTTTTT | TRBV9 | . | TRBJ2-2 | .
CASSLNTGPGELFF | TGTGCCAGCAGCTTGAATACAGGGCCCGGGGAGCTGTTTTTT | TRBV11-2 | . | TRBJ2-2 | .
CASSVESGRAAETQYF | TGTGCCAGCAGCGTAGAAAGCGGGAGGGCCGCGGAGACCCAGTACTTC | TRBV9 | TRBD2 | TRBJ2-5 | .
CASSYRAGGYTF | TGTGCCAGCAGCTACAGGGCAGGTGGCTACACCTTC | TRBV7-3 | . | TRBJ1-2 | .
CAWSVQGDQPQHF | TGTGCCTGGAGTGTACAGGGAGATCAGCCCCAGCATTTT | TRBV30 | . | TRBJ1-5 | .
CASGGGPRSYGYTF | TGTGCCAGCGGGGGGGGGCCGAGATCATATGGCTACACCTTC | TRBV11-2 | . | TRBJ1-2 | .
CSASKEPGGETQYF | TGCAGTGCTAGTAAAGAACCAGGCGGGGAGACCCAGTACTTC | TRBV20-1 | . | TRBJ2-5 | .
CATSNYGLADTDTQYF | TGTGCCACCAGCAACTACGGACTAGCGGACACAGATACGCAGTATTTT | TRBV15 | TRBD2 | TRBJ2-3 | once
CASRRQGEDGYTF | TGTGCCAGCAGGAGACAGGGGGAGGATGGCTACACCTTC | TRBV2 | TRBD1 | TRBJ1-2 | .
CASSQGVAGDNQPQHF | TGTGCCAGCAGCCAAGGGGTAGCCGGGGACAATCAGCCCCAGCATTTT | TRBV3-1/TRBV3-2 | . | TRBJ1-5 | .
CASSLANRVVGTDTQYF | TGCGCCAGCAGCTTGGCCAACAGGGTCGTTGGCACAGATACGCAGTATTTT | TRBV5-1 | . | TRBJ2-3 | .
CVRSRDRFLLGFRKNSPLHF | TGTGTCAGAAGCCGGGACAGGTTCTTGCTCGGTTTCCGGAAAAATTCACCCCTCCACTTT | TRBV7-5 | . | TRBJ1-6 | .
CASSLNFAGGEKLFF | TGTGCCAGCAGCCTGAACTTTGCGGGGGGTGAAAAACTGTTTTTT | TRBV14 | . | TRBJ1-4 | .